This TCR beta chain was sequenced in a study of OX40 agonist ivuxolimab in advanced cancers. It was autoimmune disease history or systemic immunosuppression that excluded patients. Germline lookup yields CDR1 SGHNT and CDR2 YENEEA. CDR3 length equals 13 residues. The germline V and J ends were trimmed by 2 bases and 6 bases, with 10 bases remaining between them. Sequencing used immunoSEQ multiplex PCR; TCRdb keeps in-frame clones, though not all of them. The data hold more than 70,000 clones, with over 75% observed a single time. This clonotype was sampled from an adult with an advanced solid tumor such as melanoma, head and neck, liver or kidney cancer. The chain joins TRBV11-3 to TRBJ1-1; D unresolved. This specimen consisted of CD4+ or CD8+ T cells sorted from blood, obtained in a trial of the OX40 agonist ivuxolimab. The CDR3 DNA reads as TGTGCCAGCAGCTTAAGTGAGCTCCCTGAAGCTTTCTTT. This codes for CASSLSELPEAFF. The complete variable domain, with remaining parts taken from reference TRBV11-3 and TRBJ1-1, reads EAGVVQSPRYKIIEKKQPVAFWCNPISGHNTLYWYLQNLGQGPELLIRYENEEAVDDSQLPKDRFSAERLKGVDSTLKIQPAELGDSAVYLCASSLSELPEAFFGQGTRLTVV.